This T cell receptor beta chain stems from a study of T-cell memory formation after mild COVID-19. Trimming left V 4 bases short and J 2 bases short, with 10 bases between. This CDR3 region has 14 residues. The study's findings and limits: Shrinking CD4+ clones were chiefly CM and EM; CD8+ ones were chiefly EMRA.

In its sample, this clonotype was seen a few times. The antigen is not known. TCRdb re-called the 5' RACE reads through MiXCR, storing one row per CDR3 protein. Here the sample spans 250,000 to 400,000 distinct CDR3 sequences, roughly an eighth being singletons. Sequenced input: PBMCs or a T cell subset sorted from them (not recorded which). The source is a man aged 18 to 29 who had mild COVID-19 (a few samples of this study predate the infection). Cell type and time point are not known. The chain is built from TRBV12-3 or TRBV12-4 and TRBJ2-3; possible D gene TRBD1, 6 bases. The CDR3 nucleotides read TGTGCCAGCAGTTCCGCAGGGGTCACAGATACGCAGTATTTT. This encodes CASSSAGVTDTQYF.